Shown below are 4 T cell receptor beta chains from a single sample sequenced in a study of OX40 agonist ivuxolimab in advanced cancers. This table comes from immunoSEQ multiplex PCR, and its TCRdb copy is limited to in-frame clones, with some not included. This sample yields roughly 80,000 clones, of which roughly 91% are seen a single time; about 5.9% belongs to the top ten. The specimen comprised CD4+ or CD8+ T cells sorted from blood, sampled in a trial of the OX40 agonist ivuxolimab. The receptor set was obtained from an adult with an advanced solid tumor such as melanoma, head and neck, liver or kidney cancer.

As concerns this clone: Other DNA sequences of this sample code for an identical CDR3. The rearrangement uses TRBV7-9 and TRBJ2-1; 10 bases line up with TRBD2. This CDR3 contains 16 residues. V dropped 6 bases and J dropped 6; count of bases not matched to a gene: 11. Germline CDR1 and CDR2: SEHNR and FQNEAQ (reference sequence). This chain's CDR3 is CASSSTTGTSVNEQFF. DNA for the CDR3: TGTGCCAGCAGTTCGACGACCGGGACTAGCGTCAATGAGCAGTTCTTC.

The V gene is TRBV30, the J gene TRBJ1-5; no definite D call. CDR3 length: 14 amino acids. Germline CDR1 is GTSNPN and CDR2 is SVGIG (reference sequence). The V and J ends lost 5 bases and 0 bases respectively, with 11 bases between them. CDR3 DNA sequence: TGTGCCTGGGCTCTTGCCTTTAGCAATCAGCCCCAGCATTTT. It yields the protein CAWALAFSNQPQHF.

The chain uses TRBV11-2 and TRBJ1-1; 10 positions match TRBD1. The CDR3 is 17 residues long. Germline lookup yields CDR1 SGHAT and CDR2 FQNNGV. V trimming: 4 bases; J trimming: 1 base; junction bases outside the gene matches: 9. In DNA form, the CDR3 reads TGTGCCAGCAGCTCCCGGGACAGGGGAGGGTGGAACACTGAAGCTTTCTTT. Its protein is CASSSRDRGGWNTEAFF.

The table lists this clone with a few counts. The J gene is TRBJ2-7, the V gene TRBV15, with D perhaps TRBD2 (7 bases). This CDR3 has 15 amino acids. Trimming removed 5 bases from V and 5 bases from J, with 19 bases in between. The germline CDR1 and CDR2 sequences are LNHNV and YYDKDF (reference sequence). CDR3 DNA: TGTGCCACCAGCTCCAGAGGTGGGAGGGGGAACGAGCAGTACTTC. Its protein product is CATSSRGGRGNEQYF.